The entry below describes one T cell receptor beta chain. Its antigen is unknown. Enrolled patients, whose metastatic non-small-cell lung cancer was chemo-refractory, received focal radiation plus CTLA-4 blockade with ipilimumab. Method: immunoSEQ multiplex PCR; TCRdb's copy keeps in-frame clones and lacks some. The sample carries about 70,000 clones, approximately 76% recorded once. The data are from a study of radiotherapy plus CTLA-4 blockade in lung cancer. Study background: Objective responses emerged in around 18% of patients, and roughly 32% attained disease control. Study-level findings and limits: The study found tumor-derived TCR clones expanded in blood after radiotherapy plus ipilimumab. The best prediction of response reportedly came from early blood T cell clone dynamics, with interferon-beta.

Germline V gene sequence: CDR1 SGHNT, CDR2 YYREEE (reference sequence). V shed 3 bases and J shed 0 bases, with 7 bases lying between them. CDR3 size: 14 residues. The TCR was taken from a human donor with non-small cell lung cancer whose response to radiotherapy plus ipilimumab could not be evaluated. Some clones in this sample may be carry-over from other donors' samples. This material consisted of peripheral blood, taken from a patient treated with radiotherapy plus ipilimumab. The chain employs TRBV5-4 and TRBJ2-4, with D possibly being TRBD1 (5 bases). CDR3 sequence (DNA): TGTGCCAGCAGCTGGACACCAGCCAAAAACATTCAGTACTTC. Its translation is CASSWTPAKNIQYF.